This record concerns one T cell receptor beta chain sequence. The data were obtained in a study of control samples from healthy donors and cancer patients. The germline V gene has CDR1 LGHNA and CDR2 YSLEER. The CDR3 covers 15 residues. V dropped 0 bases and J dropped 4 bases, with 13 bases sitting between them. Sequenced by immunoSEQ multiplex PCR; TCRdb stores in-frame clones only, minus some. Among about 170,000 clones, roughly 90% were seen once, and the ten largest hold about 11%. Sequencing was performed on blood. This rearrangement joins TRBV4-3 to TRBJ2-7; D might be TRBD2 (5 bases). The source of this sequence is a man in his thirties or forties in good health. DNA of the CDR3: TGCGCCAGCAGCCAAGACTCCGGGATGGGTTACGAGCAGTACTTC. Translation: CASSQDSGMGYEQYF.